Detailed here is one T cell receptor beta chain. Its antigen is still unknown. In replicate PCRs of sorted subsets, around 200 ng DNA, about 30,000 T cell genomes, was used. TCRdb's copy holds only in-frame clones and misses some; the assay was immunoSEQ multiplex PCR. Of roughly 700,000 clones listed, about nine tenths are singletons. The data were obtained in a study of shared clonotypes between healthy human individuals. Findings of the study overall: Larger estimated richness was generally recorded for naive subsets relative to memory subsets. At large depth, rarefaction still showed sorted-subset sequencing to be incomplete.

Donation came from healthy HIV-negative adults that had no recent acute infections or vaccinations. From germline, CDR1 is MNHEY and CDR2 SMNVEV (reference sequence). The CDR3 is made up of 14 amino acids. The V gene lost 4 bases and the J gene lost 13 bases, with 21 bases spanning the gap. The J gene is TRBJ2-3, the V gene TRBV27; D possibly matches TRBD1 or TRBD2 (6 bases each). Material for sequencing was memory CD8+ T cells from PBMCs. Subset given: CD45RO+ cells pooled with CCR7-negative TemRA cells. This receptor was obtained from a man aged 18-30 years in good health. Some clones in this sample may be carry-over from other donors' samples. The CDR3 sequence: CASSWGAGLGIEYF. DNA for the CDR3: TGTGCCAGCAGTTGGGGGGCGGGCCTCGGCATAGAGTATTTT.